This T cell receptor beta chain was retrieved from a study of blood T cell repertoires in COVID-19 (TCRdb year 2020). Describing the broader study: Collaborator samples came from the United States, Italy and Spain and covered acute and convalescent phases of COVID-19. The prospective study material was composed of cDNA or gDNA derived from T cells, B-cell-depleted T cells, or PBMCs. The dataset comprised deeply sampled blood TCRbeta repertoires from subjects exposed to, actively infected with, or recovered from COVID-19. The repertoires were released in a freely available public database meant as a resource for research on the immune response to SARS-CoV-2. The samples were drawn from the first 160 participants of the ongoing ImmuneRACE study and from 950 to 1,500 subjects provided by 6 global collaborators. Sample metadata almost always included a de-identified subject ID, COVID-19 status, age in years and sex. Where HLA class I and class II types were available, the types were taken from metadata supplied by the sample provider, not from assay-based typing.

The immunoSEQ Assay, a bias-controlled multiplex PCR, was used to amplify TCRbeta CDR3 regions from genomic DNA. In the authors' own workflow: The number of nucleated cells in each sample was estimated from the amplification of reference gene primers within the assay. Sequence reads were collapsed and filtered to measure the absolute abundance of every unique TCRbeta CDR3 rearrangement. Productive Simpson clonality was computed per sample as the square root of Simpson's diversity index over productive rearrangements. TCRdb stores this immuneACCESS table with in-frame sequences only. Part of the clones is absent; in the studies checked, under half of the shortfall reflects unresolved V genes, and no reason is known for the rest. V and J calls and clone size are as listed in that table; D and trimming were resolved from the DNA. The sample profile shows some 18,000 clones; roughly 90% of them were found once. The ten largest clones capture 11% of the sample.

Collaborating institutions collected whole blood in K2EDTA tubes following their own protocols. For TCRbeta analysis, collaborators shipped samples in one of three forms: frozen whole blood, isolated PBMCs, or DNA extracted from either of those sample types. Broad study findings and their caveats: How much clinical and demographic metadata was included differed by source and by participant, and the metadata was provided uncurated.

V is cut by 5 bases and J by 6 bases, and the space between the germline ends is 17 bases. CDR3 length: 15 amino acids, cysteine to phenylalanine. Just the 45-base CDR3 DNA is kept, in frame starting at base 1. Looking up the germline V gene yields CDR1 SGHAT and CDR2 FQNNGV. Details on this clone: The antigen this receptor binds is unknown. No much larger clone is present one base from it, and per-base qualities are unavailable. Other DNA sequences in the sample encode the same CDR3.

This clonotype was sampled from a human donor in a cohort sampled during active COVID-19. Specimen: peripheral blood. The rearrangement combines TRBV11-2 with TRBJ1-5; a tentative D match to TRBD1 spans 6 bases. The nucleotides read TGTGCCAGCAGCCCGGGGGGGCACTTCGGTCAGCCCCAGCATTTT. It encodes CASSPGGHFGQPQHF.